Listed here are 18 T cell receptor beta chains from one sample, sequenced in a study of blood T cell repertoires in COVID-19. Repertoires were generated with immunoSEQ multiplex PCR, while TCRdb's copy carries only in-frame clones and drops some. This sample carries 70,000 or so clones, roughly 90% of them seen once, and the ten largest clones take just over 9%. Sequencing was carried out using peripheral blood. The source is a human donor in a cohort sampled during active COVID-19.

The chain couples TRBV20-1 to TRBJ2-5, with D possibly TRBD1 on 5 matching bases. The V end lost 5 bases, the J end lost 4 bases, and 8 bases lay between the germline ends. The CDR3 sequence is 11 residues long. Per the germline V gene, CDR1 is DFQATT and CDR2 is SNEGSKA (reference sequence). CDR3 sequence (DNA): TGCAGTGCTGGACAACGAGAGACCCAGTACTTC. Protein product: CSAGQRETQYF.

The CDR3 DNA reads TGTGCCAGCAGCTTGGTACCCAGTGAAAAACTGTTTTTT. The encoded protein is CASSLVPSEKLFF. The rearrangement uses TRBV5-4 and TRBJ1-4; no definite D call. V shed 0 bases and J shed 7 bases, with 7 bases lying between them. Germline V gives CDR1 SGHNT, CDR2 YYREEE (reference sequence). The CDR3 has 13 residues. Combining the CDR3 with reference TRBV5-4 and TRBJ1-4 gives the whole variable domain ETGVTQSPTHLIKTRGQQVTLRCSSQSGHNTVSWYQQALGQGPQFIFQYYREEENGRGNFPPRFSGLQFPNYSSELNVNALELDDSALYLCASSLVPSEKLFFGSGTQLSVL.

This chain connects TRBV10-3 to TRBJ1-3; 7 bases match TRBD1. V dropped 5 bases and J dropped 4; count of bases not matched to a gene: 8. The germline CDR1 and CDR2 sequences are ENHRY and SYGVKD. This CDR3 spans 15 amino acids. The CDR3: CAISTNRGSGNTIYF. The DNA for the CDR3 is TGTGCCATCAGTACCAACAGGGGATCCGGAAACACCATATATTTT.

This sequence joins TRBV19 and TRBJ1-2; 12 bases match TRBD1. Looked up from germline, CDR1 is LNHDA and CDR2 is SQIVND (reference sequence). J lost 3 bases, V lost 6 bases, and 14 bases had no gene match. This CDR3 contains 18 residues. CDR3 protein: CASRPGTGGAARDYGYTF. The CDR3 nucleotides are TGTGCCAGTAGGCCCGGGACAGGGGGCGCGGCCCGGGACTATGGCTACACCTTC.

This clone is medium-sized. The gene calls are TRBV7-2 and TRBJ1-2, with D unclear. The CDR3 sequence is 14 residues long. Trimming left V 2 bases short and J 8 bases short, with 15 bases between. Germline-derived CDR1 and CDR2 are SGHTA and FQGNSA. This CDR3 is CASSLIGPGRGYTF. The CDR3 DNA is TGTGCCAGCAGCTTAATTGGGCCTGGGCGAGGCTACACCTTC.

CDR3 sequence: CASSQSSRGGSNEQFF. As DNA, the CDR3 is TGTGCCAGCAGCCAAAGTTCGAGAGGGGGATCTAATGAGCAGTTCTTC. The chain links TRBV4-2 to TRBJ2-1; D possibly corresponds to TRBD1 (6 bases). The CDR3 sequence is 16 residues long. V was cut by 2 bases and J by 7 bases, with 18 bases left in between. CDR1 is LGHNA, CDR2 YNFKEQ, per germline.

J is TRBJ1-2 and V is TRBV7-8; possibly TRBD1 for D (6 bases). CDR1 is SGHVS, CDR2 FQNEAQ, per germline. The CDR3 runs to 16 residues. Trimming removed 1 base from V and 1 base from J, with 13 bases in between. The CDR3, as DNA: TGTGCCAGCAGCTTAGTAGGGGGGGAGGTTAACTATGGCTACACCTTC. Residues: CASSLVGGEVNYGYTF.

This chain links TRBV29-1 with TRBJ2-7, with 7 bases identical to TRBD1. CDR1 is SQVTM and CDR2 is ANQGSEA in the germline V gene. The junction had 1 base not matched to a gene; V was cut back by 3 bases and J by 2 bases. This CDR3 comprises 12 residues. DNA for the CDR3: TGCAGCGTTGATCAGGGGGCCTACGAGCAGTACTTC. This translates into CSVDQGAYEQYF.

This clone was detected once. This rearrangement joins TRBV5-1 to TRBJ2-3, with 8 bases identical to TRBD2. The CDR3 consists of 15 residues. V lost 4 bases to trimming and J lost 0 bases; unmatched junction nucleotides: 4. Germline V gives CDR1 SGHRS, CDR2 YFSETQ. CDR3 residues: CASSPRTSSTDTQYF. CDR3 bases: TGCGCCAGCAGCCCCCGGACTAGCAGCACAGATACGCAGTATTTT.

The chain employs TRBV28 and TRBJ1-5, with D uncertain. CDR3 length: 14 residues. The V end was cut by 2 bases, the J end by 2 bases, with 7 bases between. CDR1 and CDR2 from the germline V gene are MDHEN and SYDVKM. Here the CDR3 DNA reads TGTGCCAGCAGTTTAGAGCCGGGCAATCAGCCCCAGCATTTT. It encodes CASSLEPGNQPQHF.

The genes are TRBV7-9 and TRBJ2-3, with D possibly matching TRBD2 (6 bases). V lost 5 bases and J 8 bases, leaving 17 bases between the germline ends. CDR1 is SEHNR, CDR2 FQNEAQ, per germline (reference sequence). The CDR3 totals 14 residues. CDR3 sequence reads: CASSPDSRGVTQYF. The CDR3 coding sequence is TGTGCCAGCAGCCCCGATTCCCGCGGGGTTACGCAGTATTTT.

The J gene is TRBJ2-1, the V gene TRBV6-1; D not resolved. V was cut by 5 bases and J by 7 bases, with 9 bases left in between. Germline assignment: CDR1 MNHNS and CDR2 SASEGT. The CDR3 has 12 residues. In nucleotides, the CDR3 is TGTGCCAGCAGTTTCTACGGGAATGAGCAGTTCTTC. Amino acid sequence: CASSFYGNEQFF.

The J gene is TRBJ1-1, the V gene TRBV7-9, with D hard to call. Per germline, CDR1 SEHNR and CDR2 FQNEAQ (reference sequence). The CDR3 extends over 14 amino acids. V lost 0 bases and J 1 base, leaving 6 bases between the germline ends. The CDR3 region has the DNA TGTGCCAGCAGCTTAGCTGCGGGGAACACTGAAGCTTTCTTT. Translation: CASSLAAGNTEAFF.

The chain links TRBV5-8 to TRBJ2-5, with 12 bases lining up with TRBD2. Trimming removed 0 bases from V and 5 bases from J; junction bases left unmatched: 8. CDR1 and CDR2 (germline): SGHTS, YDEGEE. The CDR3 runs to 17 residues. The DNA of the CDR3 is TGTGCCAGCAGCTTGGGACTAGCGGGAGTCGTTGCGGAGACCCAGTACTTC. Protein product: CASSLGLAGVVAETQYF.

This clone has a single count. The V and J genes are TRBV7-6 and TRBJ2-7, with 8 bases matching TRBD1. J lost 6 bases, V lost 5 bases, and 6 bases had no gene match. Germline values: CDR1 SGHVS, CDR2 FNYEAQ. The length of the CDR3 is 13 residues. This CDR3 reads CASSQTGDSEQYF. CDR3 sequence (DNA): TGTGCCAGCAGCCAGACAGGGGATTCCGAGCAGTACTTC.

This chain joins TRBV4-1 and TRBJ2-2; a weak D match, TRBD1 (5 bases). CDR1 and CDR2 (germline): MGHRA, YSYEKL. Between the trimmed V and J ends, which lost 1 base and 4 bases, there was a span of 10 bases. The CDR3 consists of 15 residues. The CDR3 here is CASSQVSRGTGELFF. Written as DNA, the CDR3 is TGCGCCAGCAGCCAAGTTAGTAGGGGCACCGGGGAGCTGTTTTTT.

The chain recombines TRBV19 with TRBJ1-4; weak D call: TRBD1 (5 bases). The CDR3 is made up of 17 amino acids. Trimming pared 4 bases from V and 8 bases from J, leaving 23 bases between. Per the germline V gene, CDR1 is LNHDA and CDR2 is SQIVND (reference sequence). This CDR3 is CASSTDPGRDRHEKLFF. The DNA for the CDR3 is TGTGCCAGTAGTACCGACCCGGGGCGGGACCGGCACGAAAAACTGTTTTTT.

The chain links TRBV15 to TRBJ1-5; D is perhaps TRBD1 (6 bases). The CDR3 loop spans 14 amino acids. The germline V gene encodes CDR1 LNHNV and CDR2 YYDKDF (reference sequence). Deletions cut 1 base from V and 2 bases from J, with 6 bases between. The chain's CDR3 is CATSRGTGNQPQHF. CDR3 bases: TGTGCCACCAGCAGAGGGACAGGCAATCAGCCCCAGCATTTT.